The 32 T cell receptor beta chains below were found in one sample sequenced in a study of T cells in Graves' hyperthyroidism and ophthalmopathy. Amplified regions were TCR beta CDR3 sequences from RNA transcripts. Carried out on the TCR CDR3, a first-round RT-PCR used the HTBI primer set. TCRdb independently ran MiXCR on the multiplex PCR reads; one entry per CDR3 protein. This sample has some 600,000 distinct CDR3 sequences, with 14% found just once. Input material: blood. The receptors shown here come from a woman aged 30 to 39 with Graves' hyperthyroidism that later progressed to Graves' ophthalmopathy.

This clonotype has a count of ten or more. The chain has TRBV10-3 and TRBJ1-2, with D hard to call. This CDR3 is 11 amino acids long. Germline V gives CDR1 ENHRY, CDR2 SYGVKD. V shed 0 bases and J shed 7 bases, with 3 bases lying between them. The CDR3 nucleotides are TGTGCCATCAGTGAGTCGTCTGGCTACACCTTC. Residues: CAISESSGYTF.

As for this clonotype: With a much larger clone just one base away, this may be a read error. Likely a read error: the CDR3 ends without its conserved phenylalanine or tryptophan. V usage is TRBV14 and J usage is TRBJ2-7, with 7 bases fitting TRBD1. Germline trimming cut 1 base from V and 3 bases from J; bases unmatched to any gene: 6. The length of the CDR3 is 15 residues. CDR1 is SGHDN, CDR2 FVKESK, per germline. The chain's CDR3 is CASSQGGDSYYEQYC. CDR3 nucleotide sequence: TGTGCCAGCAGCCAAGGAGGGGACAGTTACTACGAGCAGTACTGC.

The chain uses TRBV27 and TRBJ2-7; 10 positions agree with TRBD2. Unmatched junction bases numbered 12, after V lost 1 base and J lost 6 bases. The CDR3 length is 17 residues. Germline CDR1 MNHEY, CDR2 SMNVEV (reference sequence). The CDR3 nucleotides are TGTGCCAGCAGTTTATATCGAGCGGGGGGGAATTTAGGCGAGCAGTACTTC. Its protein is CASSLYRAGGNLGEQYF.

Of note for this clonotype: One base away lies a much larger clone, so this may be a sequencing read error. This sequence joins TRBV18 and TRBJ2-5; no definite D call. Trimming took off 4 bases at V and 5 bases at J, with 14 bases between the two ends. This CDR3 contains 14 residues. Germline lookup yields CDR1 KGHSH and CDR2 LQKENI. The chain's CDR3 is CASSLESHRETQYF. DNA of the CDR3: TGTGCCAGCTCACTAGAAAGTCACCGGGAGACCCAGTACTTC.

This chain uses TRBV5-4 with TRBJ2-5, with TRBD1 as a possible D gene (6 bases). This CDR3 region has 16 residues. Per germline, CDR1 SGHNT and CDR2 YYREEE (reference sequence). The germline V and J ends were trimmed by 4 bases and 1 base, with 17 bases remaining between them. The CDR3 is CASSVPRTDLQETQYF. The CDR3 DNA reads TGTGCCAGCAGCGTGCCCCGGACAGACCTCCAAGAGACCCAGTACTTC.

This clonotype was counted between two and nine times. The chain is built from TRBV29-1 and TRBJ1-1; TRBD1 is a possible D gene (6 bases). The germline V gene encodes CDR1 SQVTM and CDR2 ANQGSEA. V was trimmed by 7 bases and J by 2 bases, leaving 14 bases between them. CDR3 length: 13 residues. The CDR3 reads CSAGRGVNTEAFF. DNA for the CDR3: TGCAGCGCGGGGAGGGGGGTTAACACTGAAGCTTTCTTT.

The CDR3 is CASSDYTYEQYF. The CDR3 DNA follows: TGCGCCAGCAGTGATTATACCTACGAGCAGTACTTC. This sequence joins TRBV10-2 and TRBJ2-7; D unresolved. This CDR3 spans 12 amino acids. Germline V lookup: CDR1 WSHSY, CDR2 SAAADI. V was shortened by 3 bases and J by 2 bases, with 5 bases between the two germline ends.

The chain uses TRBV12-3 or TRBV12-4 and TRBJ2-1, with 10 nucleotides matching TRBD2. V dropped 8 bases and J dropped 0; count of bases not matched to a gene: 7. The CDR3 loop spans 16 amino acids. CDR3 in DNA: TGTGCCAGCTGGGGACTAGCGAGCGGCTCCTACAATGAGCAGTTCTTC. Translation gives CASWGLASGSYNEQFF.

This clonotype came up many times. V gene TRBV30 combines with J gene TRBJ1-1; D is unresolved. Trimming stripped 5 bases from V and 1 base from J, with 5 bases between. Germline V gene sequence: CDR1 GTSNPN, CDR2 SVGIG (reference sequence). The CDR3 extends over 11 amino acids. The CDR3 sequence is CAWGRNTEAFF. The CDR3 DNA reads TGTGCCTGGGGGCGGAACACTGAAGCTTTCTTT.

This clonotype was picked up a small number of times. The chain joins TRBV7-9 to TRBJ2-1, with D maybe TRBD2 (5 bases). Deletions cut 5 bases from V and 3 bases from J, with 11 bases between. Per germline, CDR1 SEHNR and CDR2 FQNEAQ (reference sequence). The CDR3 is made up of 14 amino acids. In DNA, the CDR3 is TGTGCCAGCAGCCCGGGGAACCGCTACAATGAGCAGTTCTTC. Its protein product is CASSPGNRYNEQFF.

A note on this clonotype: A much larger clone lies a single base off, so this may be a read error. Because the CDR3 is missing its conserved closing phenylalanine or tryptophan, this is likely a read error. V gene TRBV5-1 combines with J gene TRBJ1-4; tentative D call: TRBD1 (5 bases). CDR1 is SGHRS, CDR2 YFSETQ, per germline. This CDR3 has 15 residues. V gave up 2 bases and J gave up 4 bases, with 12 bases separating them. The chain's CDR3 is CASSFLKGLNEKLFS. CDR3 coding DNA: TGCGCCAGCAGCTTTCTGAAGGGGCTTAATGAAAAACTGTTTTCT.

This chain connects TRBV5-1 to TRBJ2-1; 13 nucleotides match TRBD2. Germline loops: CDR1 SGHRS, CDR2 YFSETQ. This CDR3 is 18 amino acids long. V lost 2 bases, J lost 3 bases, and 8 bases stayed unmatched. CDR3 coding DNA: TGCGCCAGCAGCTTAGGACTAGCGGGAGTCCTCCGCTACAATGAGCAGTTCTTC. Translating it yields CASSLGLAGVLRYNEQFF.

This clonotype has at least ten counts. The genes are TRBV20-1 and TRBJ1-5; 8 nucleotides line up with TRBD1. Germline CDR1 DFQATT, CDR2 SNEGSKA (reference sequence). This CDR3 comprises 16 residues. V shed 1 base and J 4 bases; nucleotides not matched to a gene: 9. CDR3 sequence: CSARATGQGWNQPQHF. Written as DNA, the CDR3 is TGCAGTGCTAGAGCCACAGGACAGGGTTGGAATCAGCCCCAGCATTTT.

This clonotype came up many times. The chain employs TRBV30 and TRBJ2-2, with TRBD1 as a possible D gene (5 bases). This CDR3 is built from 15 residues. Trimming stripped 0 bases from V and 7 bases from J, with 15 bases between. Germline CDR1 reads GTSNPN; CDR2 reads SVGIG (reference sequence). DNA for the CDR3: TGTGCCTGGAGTGTTTTATCAGGGTATGGCGGGGAGCTGTTTTTT. Translation gives CAWSVLSGYGGELFF.

The chain uses TRBV10-3 and TRBJ2-7; D may be TRBD1 or TRBD2 (5 bases each). The CDR3 spans 15 residues. The germline CDR1 and CDR2 sequences are ENHRY and SYGVKD. V was pared by 11 bases and J by 5 bases, with 25 bases between. In nucleotides, the CDR3 is TGTGCCGTTAAGCCCCACCGGGACGATCGGGACGAGCAGTACTTC. Its translation: CAVKPHRDDRDEQYF.

This clonotype was seen ten or more times. The chain employs TRBV19 and TRBJ2-1; D is unresolved. Deletions cut 5 bases from V and 0 bases from J, with 23 bases between. The CDR3 has 19 residues. Germline V gene data show CDR1 as LNHDA and CDR2 as SQIVND (reference sequence). The CDR3 coding sequence is TGTGCCAGTAGTGGTCCAGTTCCGGCCTTCACCTACTCCTACAATGAGCAGTTCTTC. Protein product: CASSGPVPAFTYSYNEQFF.

This clonotype was recorded at least ten times. The chain joins TRBV27 to TRBJ2-3, with D perhaps TRBD2 (6 bases). Trimming left V 5 bases short and J 0 bases short, with 12 bases between. CDR3 length: 15 amino acids. Germline loops: CDR1 MNHEY, CDR2 SMNVEV (reference sequence). CDR3: CASSALAGSTDTQYF. The CDR3 DNA reads TGTGCCAGCAGTGCCCTCGCGGGGAGCACAGATACGCAGTATTTT.

The sample holds a few counts of this clonotype. The chain combines TRBV7-9 with TRBJ2-3; 7 bases map to TRBD2. The CDR3 extends over 17 amino acids. Germline CDR1 SEHNR, CDR2 FQNEAQ (reference sequence). J lost 4 bases, V lost 5 bases, and 15 bases had no gene match. CDR3 loop: CASSLIIGGSASDTQYF. The CDR3 DNA reads TGTGCCAGCAGCCTAATCATTGGCGGGAGTGCGTCAGATACGCAGTATTTT.

This clonotype was picked up a small number of times. The chain uses TRBV9 and TRBJ2-3; TRBD1 matches 12 bases. The length of the CDR3 is 14 residues. The V segment lost 8 bases and the J segment 7 bases; nucleotides outside the gene matches: 8. From germline, CDR1 is SGDLS and CDR2 YYNGEE. CDR3 sequence: CASSRDRGPHTQYF. The DNA of the CDR3 is TGTGCCAGTTCGCGGGACAGGGGGCCCCATACGCAGTATTTT.

In its sample, this clonotype was seen a few times. The genes are TRBV19 and TRBJ2-5; no clear D gene. The CDR3 spans 14 residues. Germline assignment: CDR1 LNHDA and CDR2 SQIVND (reference sequence). The V end was cut by 3 bases, the J end by 0 bases, with 8 bases between. This chain's CDR3 is CASSISGNQETQYF. The CDR3 DNA reads as TGTGCCAGTAGTATTTCGGGCAACCAAGAGACCCAGTACTTC.

The table lists this clonotype with a few counts. The chain joins TRBV12-3 or TRBV12-4 to TRBJ1-2; 9 bases fit TRBD1. Trimming took 6 bases from V and 3 from J; bases not matched to a gene: 8. The CDR3 is 15 residues long. The CDR3 nucleotides read TGTGCCAGCAGGTCGGGACAGGGCGAGGACTATGGCTACACCTTC. Protein product: CASRSGQGEDYGYTF.

This clonotype was seen many times. The chain uses TRBV28 and TRBJ1-3; a possible D gene is TRBD1 (5 bases). The germline V and J ends were trimmed by 6 bases and 2 bases, with 11 bases remaining between them. The CDR3 has 14 amino acids. Germline V gene lookup returns CDR1 MDHEN and CDR2 SYDVKM. The CDR3 DNA sequence: TGTGCCAGCAGCAACGGGGGTACTGGAAACACCATATATTTT. Translating it yields CASSNGGTGNTIYF. Variable domain in full (rest from reference TRBV28 and TRBJ1-3): DVKVTQSSRYLVKRTGEKVFLECVQDMDHENMFWYRQDPGLGLRLIYFSYDVKMKEKGDIPEGYSVSREKKERFSLILESASTNQTSMYLCASSNGGTGNTIYFGEGSWLTVV.

With regard to this clonotype: The junction departs from germline at one end; a sequencing error may be responsible. This chain connects TRBV18 to TRBJ2-1; 11 bases line up with TRBD2. Germline V CDR1 and CDR2: KGHSH, LQKENI. The CDR3 consists of 17 residues. CDR3: CASSPTSGVSSYNEQLF. The DNA for the CDR3 is TGTGCCAGCTCACCGACTAGCGGGGTTAGCTCCTATAATGAGCAGCTCTTC. Filled out from reference TRBV18 and TRBJ2-1, the complete variable domain reads NAGVMQNPRHLVRRRGQEARLRCSPMKGHSHVYWYRQLPEEGLKFMVYLQKENIIDESGMPKERFSAEFPKEGPSILRIQQVVRGDSAAYFCASSPTSGVSSYNEQLFGPGTRLTVL.

In this sample, this clonotype turned up a few times. A much larger clone lies one base from this, so it may be a read error. The chain combines TRBV5-1 with TRBJ2-7; 10 nucleotides agree with TRBD2. Germline V gives CDR1 SGHRS, CDR2 YFSETQ. Trimming cost V 3 bases and J 2 bases; bases outside gene matches: 8. The CDR3 runs to 16 residues. CDR3 nucleotides: TGCGCCAGCAGCTCCCCCCTAGCGGGGGACCCCTACGAGCAGTACTTC. Protein sequence: CASSSPLAGDPYEQYF. Based on the CDR3 plus reference TRBV5-1 and TRBJ2-7, the full variable domain is KAGVTQTPRYLIKTRGQQVTLSCSPISGHRSVSWYQQTPGQGLQFLFEYFSETQRNKGNFPGRFSGRQFSNSRSEMNVSTLELGDSALYLCASSSPLAGDPYEQYFGPGTRLTVT.

This clonotype was seen a handful of times. V usage is TRBV7-9 and J usage is TRBJ1-2; tentative D call: TRBD1 (6 bases). V was clipped by 6 bases and J by 4 bases, with 12 bases between them. The CDR3 is made up of 13 amino acids. CDR1 is SEHNR, CDR2 FQNEAQ, per germline (reference sequence). Here the CDR3 DNA reads TGTGCCAGCAGTTTTCCAGGGGTCTATGGCTACACCTTC. It translates to CASSFPGVYGYTF.

This clonotype was observed at least ten times. The gene calls are TRBV6-1 and TRBJ1-1, with unresolved D. V was pared by 5 bases and J by 11 bases, with 24 bases between. Germline CDR1 is MNHNS and CDR2 is SASEGT. The CDR3 has 15 residues. CDR3 nucleotides: TGTGCCAGCAGTTACTCCACAAATTCTCCTAGAGGGGCTTTCTTT. Its translation is CASSYSTNSPRGAFF.

This clonotype was detected ten times or more. The chain carries TRBV19 and TRBJ1-5; D gene ambiguous. Germline V gene sequence: CDR1 LNHDA, CDR2 SQIVND (reference sequence). V gave up 2 bases and J gave up 1 base, with 9 bases separating them. This CDR3 region has 15 residues. The CDR3 loop is CASSITAASNQPQHF. The CDR3 nucleotides read TGTGCCAGTAGTATAACGGCAGCCAGCAATCAGCCCCAGCATTTT.

This clonotype has a count of ten or more. The CDR3 DNA sequence: TGTGCCAGCAGCCCAGTCCCCGGGTTACGGGACACTGAAGCTTTCTTT. It specifies CASSPVPGLRDTEAFF. The chain employs TRBV14 and TRBJ1-1; D gene ambiguous. CDR3 size: 16 residues. V dropped 4 bases and J dropped 3 bases, with 18 bases sitting between them. CDR1 and CDR2 from the germline V gene are SGHDN and FVKESK.

The rearrangement links TRBV7-9 to TRBJ2-3; 13 bases fit TRBD2. This CDR3 region has 17 residues. Germline V CDR1 and CDR2: SEHNR, FQNEAQ (reference sequence). The ends lost 3 bases at V and 0 bases at J; junction bases unmatched: 3. CDR3 nucleotides: TGTGCCAGCAGCTTCGTGGGACTAGCGGGAAGCACAGATACGCAGTATTTT. Translating gives CASSFVGLAGSTDTQYF.

The J gene is TRBJ2-1, the V gene TRBV7-6; 10 bases align to TRBD1. Trimming removed 4 bases from V and 4 bases from J; junction bases left unmatched: 10. Germline CDR1 reads SGHVS; CDR2 reads FNYEAQ. The CDR3 loop spans 17 amino acids. CDR3 in amino acids: CASSSTGQGGPYNEQFF. In DNA, the CDR3 is TGTGCCAGCAGCTCAACCGGACAGGGGGGTCCTTACAATGAGCAGTTCTTC.

This clonotype was seen many times. This chain joins TRBV7-6 and TRBJ2-5; D is unresolved. CDR1 is SGHVS and CDR2 is FNYEAQ in the germline V gene. V lost 2 bases to trimming and J lost 3 bases, with 4 bases between them. The CDR3 is 12 residues long. The CDR3 loop is CASSLLEETQYF. In nucleotides, the CDR3 is TGTGCCAGCAGCTTATTAGAAGAGACCCAGTACTTC.

This clonotype was counted at least ten times. The chain has TRBV20-1 and TRBJ2-3; D is unclear. From germline, CDR1 is DFQATT and CDR2 SNEGSKA (reference sequence). The ends were cut back, 5 bases at V and 5 bases at J, with 11 bases in the middle. The CDR3 runs 12 residues. CDR3: CSASPLGDTQYF. CDR3 coding DNA: TGCAGTGCTTCTCCGTTGGGAGATACGCAGTATTTT.